The 21 T cell receptor beta chains in this list originate from one sample, sequenced in a study of Ad26.COV2.S vaccination and SARS-CoV-2 variants. The method was immunoSEQ multiplex PCR; TCRdb's version includes in-frame clones alone and lacks a portion of them. The repertoire holds 180,000 or so clones, roughly nine tenths seen once, with 5% to 6.5% in the top ten. The specimen comprised peripheral blood, sampled after recovery from COVID-19. These receptors came from a human donor who had recovered from COVID-19.

CDR3 DNA: TGTGCCAGCAGACAGAGAAATGAGCAGTTCTTC. Its protein is CASRQRNEQFF. The V call is TRBV7-8, the J call TRBJ2-1; D gene unclear. From germline, CDR1 is SGHVS and CDR2 FQNEAQ. V lost 6 bases and J lost 7, with 7 bases in between. The CDR3 extends over 11 amino acids.

This sequence joins TRBV3-1 (or the pseudogene TRBV3-2) and TRBJ2-2, with 9 bases matching TRBD1. Germline V gene data show CDR1 as LGHDT and CDR2 as YNNKEL (reference sequence). The CDR3 runs 15 residues. The trim removed 1 base at V and 5 bases at J, leaving 2 bases unmatched. The CDR3 loop reads CASSQAGTGTGELFF. In nucleotides, the CDR3 is TGTGCCAGCAGCCAAGCCGGGACAGGGACCGGGGAGCTGTTTTTT.

The gene calls are TRBV6-5 and TRBJ2-7; D gene unclear. The V end was cut by 5 bases, the J end by 0 bases, with 14 bases between. The CDR3 has 15 residues. In germline, CDR1 is MNHEY, CDR2 SVGAGI. Here the CDR3 reads CASSRPGPISYEQYF. CDR3 sequence (DNA): TGTGCCAGCAGTAGACCCGGGCCCATCTCCTACGAGCAGTACTTC.

CDR3 loop: CASRDGGQGNTEAFF. DNA of the CDR3: TGTGCCAGCAGGGACGGCGGGCAAGGCAACACTGAAGCTTTCTTT. The rearrangement uses TRBV6-5 and TRBJ1-1; no definite D call. Germline CDR1 reads MNHEY; CDR2 reads SVGAGI. V dropped 6 bases and J dropped 2 bases, with 16 bases sitting between them. CDR3 size: 15 residues.

The CDR3 DNA is TGTGCCACATCTCCTGGTGCCCTATACGAGCAGTACTTC. This gives the protein CATSPGALYEQYF. The rearrangement uses TRBV24-1 and TRBJ2-7, with D unresolved. The CDR3 loop spans 13 amino acids. The germline V gene has CDR1 KGHDR and CDR2 SFDVKD. V was clipped by 10 bases and J by 4 bases, with 16 bases between them.

The chain has TRBV6-5 and TRBJ2-7; 8 bases align to TRBD1. V lost 6 bases, J lost 5 bases, and 12 bases stayed unmatched. CDR1 and CDR2 from the germline V gene are MNHEY and SVGAGI. This CDR3 is built from 15 residues. The CDR3: CASSHPGQGANEQYF. The CDR3, as DNA: TGTGCCAGCAGCCACCCCGGGCAGGGGGCAAACGAGCAGTACTTC.

This clone was recorded once. The chain combines TRBV21-1 with TRBJ1-2; TRBD1, as called in the table, went unchecked against the DNA. TRBV21-1 is described as a pseudogene. This CDR3 spans 17 amino acids. CDR3 in DNA: TGTGCCAGCAGCCTCCGTATCATTTACAGGGGGCGAAGTGGCTACACCTTC. Amino acids: CASSLRIIYRGRSGYTF.

This clone turned up a few times. The V gene is TRBV19, the J gene TRBJ1-1, with D hard to call. Germline assignment: CDR1 LNHDA and CDR2 SQIVND (reference sequence). The germline V and J ends were trimmed by 8 bases and 4 bases, with 11 bases remaining between them. The CDR3 is 12 residues long. The CDR3 DNA sequence: TGTGCCAGTTGGAGAAGGGTCACTGAAGCTTTCTTT. Protein: CASWRRVTEAFF. Full variable domain (missing parts from reference TRBV19 and TRBJ1-1): DGGITQSPKYLFRKEGQNVTLSCEQNLNHDAMYWYRQDPGQGLRLIYYSQIVNDFQKGDIAEGYSVSREKKESFPLTVTSAQKNPTAFYLCASWRRVTEAFFGQGTRLTVV.

The rearrangement uses TRBV10-1 and TRBJ1-1; TRBD1 might be the D (6 bases). CDR1 and CDR2 from the germline V gene are WNHNN and SYGVQD (reference sequence). The CDR3 covers 12 residues. V lost 7 bases and J 8 bases, leaving 14 bases between the germline ends. The CDR3 nucleotides read TGCGCCAGCAAAAATAGCGGGACAGAAGCTTTCTTT. It is translated as CASKNSGTEAFF.

The genes are TRBV7-9 and TRBJ2-1; a possible D gene is TRBD2 (5 bases). Germline CDR1 SEHNR, CDR2 FQNEAQ (reference sequence). The V gene lost 8 bases and the J gene lost 7 bases, with 18 bases spanning the gap. The CDR3 has 14 residues. The CDR3 loop is CASLSTSKLNEQFF. In DNA, the CDR3 is TGTGCCAGCTTATCCACTAGTAAGTTGAATGAGCAGTTCTTC. The variable domain in full, with the rest retrieved from reference TRBV7-9 and TRBJ2-1, is DTGVSQNPRHKITKRGQNVTFRCDPISEHNRLYWYRQTLGQGPEFLTYFQNEAQLEKSRLLSDRFSAERPKGSFSTLEIQRTEQGDSAMYLCASLSTSKLNEQFFGPGTRLTVL.

The gene calls are TRBV28 and TRBJ2-5, with D possibly being TRBD1 (5 bases). Per the germline V gene, CDR1 is MDHEN and CDR2 is SYDVKM. The CDR3 is 13 residues long. Trimming stripped 6 bases from V and 1 base from J, with 9 bases between. The CDR3 nucleotides read TGTGCCAGCAGGTCAGGGTTCCAAGAGACCCAGTACTTC. Translated: CASRSGFQETQYF.

The chain couples TRBV11-2 to TRBJ1-6; 9 bases agree with TRBD1. The germline gives CDR1 SGHAT, CDR2 FQNNGV. The CDR3 is 17 residues long. V lost 0 bases, J lost 7 bases, and 7 bases stayed unmatched. CDR3: CASSLEPFGQGNSPLHF. As DNA, the CDR3 is TGTGCCAGCAGCTTAGAGCCTTTCGGACAGGGGAATTCACCCCTCCACTTT.

The gene calls are TRBV6-1 and TRBJ2-5; perhaps TRBD2 as D (6 bases). Germline values: CDR1 MNHNS, CDR2 SASEGT. The ends were cut back, 1 base at V and 5 bases at J, with 8 bases in the middle. The CDR3 has 13 residues. In nucleotides, the CDR3 is TGTGCCAGCAGTGAAGTGAGCGGGGAGACCCAGTACTTC. Residues: CASSEVSGETQYF.

This chain joins TRBV7-3 and TRBJ2-2, with TRBD2 as a possible D gene (6 bases). Germline assignment: CDR1 SGHTA and CDR2 FQGTGA. The CDR3 totals 15 residues. Trimming removed 2 bases from V and 10 bases from J, with 17 bases in between. The CDR3 sequence: CASSLGLPGVEELFF. The CDR3 DNA reads TGTGCCAGCAGCTTAGGACTACCGGGGGTGGAGGAGCTGTTTTTT.

The chain is built from TRBV3-1 (or the pseudogene TRBV3-2) and TRBJ2-5, with D unclear. With 0 bases removed from V and 0 bases from J, the gap between germline ends came to 11 bases. The V gene's germline CDR1 is LGHDT and CDR2 YNNKEL (reference sequence). The CDR3 is 16 residues long. The CDR3 bases are TGTGCCAGCAGCCAAGATAAGGGCCGGTACCAAGAGACCCAGTACTTC. It translates to CASSQDKGRYQETQYF.

This chain connects TRBV7-2 to TRBJ2-3, with no clear D. Germline V gene sequence: CDR1 SGHTA, CDR2 FQGNSA. CDR3 length equals 12 residues. The V gene lost 6 bases and the J gene lost 6 bases, with 10 bases spanning the gap. CDR3 nucleotides: TGTGCCAGCAGTTTCTTAGGGGATACGCAGTATTTT. Translated: CASSFLGDTQYF.

This rearrangement joins TRBV6-1 to TRBJ2-5; 9 positions agree with TRBD2. V lost 2 bases to trimming and J lost 1 base; unmatched junction nucleotides: 11. The CDR3 totals 18 residues. Germline CDR1 reads MNHNS; CDR2 reads SASEGT. Written as DNA, the CDR3 is TGTGCCAGCAGTGAACGGGTAGCGGGAGACGGGGGCCAAGAGACCCAGTACTTC. It specifies CASSERVAGDGGQETQYF.

The genes are TRBV5-4 and TRBJ2-3; 10 bases line up with TRBD2. After removal of 0 bases from V and 5 bases from J, the junction contained 3 bases not matched to a gene. CDR3 length: 15 residues. Per germline, CDR1 SGHNT and CDR2 YYREEE (reference sequence). The CDR3 is CASSLVSSGRDTQYF. The DNA for the CDR3 is TGTGCCAGCAGCTTGGTCTCTAGCGGGAGAGATACGCAGTATTTT. The whole variable domain, remainder taken from reference TRBV5-4 and TRBJ2-3, is ETGVTQSPTHLIKTRGQQVTLRCSSQSGHNTVSWYQQALGQGPQFIFQYYREEENGRGNFPPRFSGLQFPNYSSELNVNALELDDSALYLCASSLVSSGRDTQYFGPGTRLTVL.

This chain uses TRBV19 with TRBJ2-6, with D maybe TRBD1 (7 bases). The germline V gene encodes CDR1 LNHDA and CDR2 SQIVND (reference sequence). The CDR3 spans 17 residues. V lost 3 bases and J lost 0, with 12 bases in between. The CDR3 coding sequence is TGTGCCAGTAGTATTGGAGGGACAGCCTCTGGGGCCAACGTCCTGACTTTC. Translated, it gives CASSIGGTASGANVLTF.

The J gene is TRBJ1-4, the V gene TRBV6-5; D is perhaps TRBD1 (5 bases). The ends were cut back, 4 bases at V and 3 bases at J, with 15 bases in the middle. CDR3 size: 16 residues. Germline V gene data show CDR1 as MNHEY and CDR2 as SVGAGI. CDR3 region: CASSSGLLGPNEKLFF. CDR3 nucleotides: TGTGCCAGCAGTTCCGGCTTATTGGGGCCTAATGAAAAACTGTTTTTT.

There are a few counts of this clone. The rearrangement joins TRBV13 to TRBJ1-2; D not resolved. The V end was cut by 0 bases, the J end by 8 bases, with 10 bases between. The CDR3 extends over 13 amino acids. Germline CDR1 reads PRHDT; CDR2 reads FYEKMQ (reference sequence). The CDR3 coding sequence is TGTGCCAGCAGCTTAGGGCAGAGGAAGGGCTACACCTTC. Amino acids: CASSLGQRKGYTF. The whole variable domain, filled in from reference TRBV13 and TRBJ1-2, reads AAGVIQSPRHLIKEKRETATLKCYPIPRHDTVYWYQQGPGQDPQFLISFYEKMQSDKGSIPDRFSAQQFSDYHSELNMSSLELGDSALYFCASSLGQRKGYTFGSGTRLTVV.